The clone carrying this TCR beta chain has only a few counts. This sample is drawn from a study of blood T cell repertoires in COVID-19. Study information: The samples span acute and convalescent COVID-19 from the United States, Italy and Spain. T cells, B-cell-depleted T cells, or PBMCs supplied cDNA or gDNA.

The authors' processing: Quantification of nucleated cells was approximated via reference gene primer amplification. TCRdb's copy holds only in-frame clones and misses some; the assay was immunoSEQ multiplex PCR. D and trimming come from the DNA, and the V and J calls and clone size come from that table. The repertoire consists of about 220,000 clones, with 80% to 85% occurring once and the leading ten covering 2% to 2.5%. This CDR3 has 16 amino acids. V gave up 0 bases and J gave up 1 base; unmatched junction bases: 2. Germline CDR1 SGHRS, CDR2 YFSETQ. This chain connects TRBV5-1 to TRBJ2-2; 8 bases map to TRBD1. The clonotype originates from a woman aged 60 to 75 with acute or convalescent COVID-19. Sequenced input: peripheral blood. The CDR3 region is CASSLAGQGNTGELFF. Here the CDR3 DNA reads TGCGCCAGCAGCTTGGCTGGACAGGGGAACACCGGGGAGCTGTTTTTT.